This T cell receptor (beta chain) was retrieved from a study of Ad26.COV2.S vaccination and SARS-CoV-2 variants. Turning to the study itself: By the intramuscular route, Ad26.COV2.S was given once, or twice 56 days apart.

Study observations and caveats: Total responses of T cells may have been underestimated by the analyses of TCR breadth and depth. Recipients of vaccine and of placebo showed similar breadth of their non-spike TCR repertoires.

Some clones are missing from TCRdb's copy, which holds only in-frame ones; the method was immunoSEQ multiplex PCR. The sample has a few hundred thousand clones; around 92% are singletons. A remark on this clone: Its specificity is unknown.

The length of the CDR3 is 16 residues. V shed 2 bases and J 6 bases; nucleotides not matched to a gene: 5. Germline CDR1 and CDR2: MGHRA and YSYEKL. Regarding treatment: around 19 received Ad26.COV2.S at low or high dose, single or two shots; about 5 received placebo; per-sample allocation not given. Vaccine and placebo recipients were sampled on day 63 after the first injection. This TCR came from a person aged 18 to 59 who received the Ad26.COV2.S COVID-19 vaccine or a placebo. The chain joins TRBV4-1 to TRBJ2-1, with 12 bases aligning to TRBD2. The sample was peripheral blood, taken in a trial of Ad26.COV2.S vaccine versus placebo. The DNA of the CDR3 is TGCGCCAGCAGCCAACGGCAGACTAGCGGGGGCAATGAGCAGTTCTTC. This encodes CASSQRQTSGGNEQFF.